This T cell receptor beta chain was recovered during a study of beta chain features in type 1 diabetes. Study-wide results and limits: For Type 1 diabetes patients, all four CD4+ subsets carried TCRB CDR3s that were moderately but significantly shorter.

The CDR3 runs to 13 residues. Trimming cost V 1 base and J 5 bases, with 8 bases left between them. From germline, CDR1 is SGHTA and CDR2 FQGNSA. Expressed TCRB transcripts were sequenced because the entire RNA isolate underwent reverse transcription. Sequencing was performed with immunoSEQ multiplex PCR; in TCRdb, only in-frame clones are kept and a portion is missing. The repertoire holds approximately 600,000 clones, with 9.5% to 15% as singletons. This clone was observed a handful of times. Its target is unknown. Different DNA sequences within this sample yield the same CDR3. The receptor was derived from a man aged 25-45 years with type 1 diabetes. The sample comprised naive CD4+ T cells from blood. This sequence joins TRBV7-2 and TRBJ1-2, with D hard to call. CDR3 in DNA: TGTGCCAGCAGCTTAGGTACAGAATATGGCTACACCTTC. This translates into CASSLGTEYGYTF.